This T cell receptor (beta chain) was captured in a study of CD8 T cells in Susac syndrome (dated by TCRdb to between 2017 and 2020). Regarding the research as a whole: Among the Susac syndrome patients who were sequenced, clinically active disease was present in over 5 and clinical remission was observed in about eight. Susac syndrome patients were therapy-naive, on corticosteroids (some also receiving IVIg), or on IVIg alone at blood withdrawal. Repertoire sequencing was used to test whether CD8+ T cell activation and differentiation in Susac syndrome was antigen driven. CD8+ T cell repertoire clonality was compared between about a dozen healthy donors, approximately 14 Susac syndrome patients and roughly 15 multiple sclerosis patients.

In regard to this clonotype: It lacks a known antigen. No per-base quality is available; no much larger clone lies one base away.

RNA was extracted with the RNeasy kit and roughly 0.5 to 1 ug was reverse transcribed using random hexamers. The immunoSEQ multiplex PCR assay, which covers 54 Vbeta and 13 Jbeta segments, was used to amplify TCR beta CDR3 regions. Bias from PCR amplification was corrected by using a synthetic template baseline for primer optimization and for computational correction. As for the authors' bioinformatics: Only productive sequences were kept, with reads annotated to V, D and J genes according to IMGT and analyzed in immunoSEQ Analyzer. Clonality was calculated as one minus the Shannon entropy normalized by log2 of the number of productive unique sequences. For each patient and control, public and private clones were evaluated within the 100 most prevalent clones. Clones were defined as Susac-specific when absent from the healthy and MS cohorts, from 1052 published viral clones and from other ImmuneACCESS disease sequences. Using fastp trimming at Q25 and MiXCR clonotype assembly, TCRdb reanalyzed the public sequencing data and kept in-frame beta chains. Rows are combined by CDR3 protein, so each entry shows the most common genes and DNA. TCRdb's processing, not the study's, gives the V and J calls here. This sample holds roughly 89,000 distinct CDR3 sequences; 90% to 97% were observed only once. The leading ten clones occupy roughly 0.62% of the sample.

Findings and caveats that apply to the study as a whole: The number of individuals in the TCR sequencing and HLA analysis was recognized as being relatively small. Some 15 and five Susac-specific public clones were found in the total CD8+ and CD8+ TEMRA repertoires, respectively. Clonal expansion was observed in Susac syndrome CD8+ repertoires, with the highest expansion in CD8+ TEMRA cells and greater expansion in clinically active than in remitting patients.

Peripheral blood CD8+ and CD4+ T cells from healthy donors, Susac syndrome patients and multiple sclerosis patients were profiled using high-throughput TCR beta sequencing. Recently defined diagnostic criteria for definite or probable disease were met by the Susac syndrome patients. Bulk CD8+ and CD4+ T cells were purified by magnetic negative isolation, while CD8+ TEMRA cells were enriched using FACS. Blood was drawn into EDTA tubes, processed within 24 hours, and PBMCs were isolated by density gradient centrifugation. PBMCs destined for TCR sequencing were cryopreserved in liquid nitrogen and later thawed in a 37 °C water bath. A purity of at least 90% was achieved for sorted or isolated CD4+, CD8+ and CD8+ TEMRA cells. V sheds 4 bases and J sheds 0 bases, leaving 11 bases between their ends. The CDR3 spans 15 residues, from the cysteine through the phenylalanine. The read is trimmed to its CDR3 DNA, 45 bases read in frame from base 1. CDR1 SGHNT and CDR2 YYREEE were looked up in the germline V gene (reference sequence).

The sequence joins TRBV5-4 to TRBJ2-4, with a tentative D call of TRBD1 or TRBD2, each matching 5 bases. Sequencing used CD8+ T cells from PBMCs. The sequence came from a human donor with Susac syndrome. CDR3 loop: CASSPGPLAKNIQYF. The DNA reads as follows: TGTGCCAGCAGCCCGGGGCCCTTAGCCAAAAACATTCAGTACTTC. Outside the CDR3, residues come from the reference TRBV5-4 and TRBJ2-4 proteins, so the full variable domain is: ETGVTQSPTHLIKTRGQQVTLRCSSQSGHNTVSWYQQALGQGPQFIFQYYREEENGRGNFPPRFSGLQFPNYSSELNVNALELDDSALYLCASSPGPLAKNIQYFGAGTRLSVL.